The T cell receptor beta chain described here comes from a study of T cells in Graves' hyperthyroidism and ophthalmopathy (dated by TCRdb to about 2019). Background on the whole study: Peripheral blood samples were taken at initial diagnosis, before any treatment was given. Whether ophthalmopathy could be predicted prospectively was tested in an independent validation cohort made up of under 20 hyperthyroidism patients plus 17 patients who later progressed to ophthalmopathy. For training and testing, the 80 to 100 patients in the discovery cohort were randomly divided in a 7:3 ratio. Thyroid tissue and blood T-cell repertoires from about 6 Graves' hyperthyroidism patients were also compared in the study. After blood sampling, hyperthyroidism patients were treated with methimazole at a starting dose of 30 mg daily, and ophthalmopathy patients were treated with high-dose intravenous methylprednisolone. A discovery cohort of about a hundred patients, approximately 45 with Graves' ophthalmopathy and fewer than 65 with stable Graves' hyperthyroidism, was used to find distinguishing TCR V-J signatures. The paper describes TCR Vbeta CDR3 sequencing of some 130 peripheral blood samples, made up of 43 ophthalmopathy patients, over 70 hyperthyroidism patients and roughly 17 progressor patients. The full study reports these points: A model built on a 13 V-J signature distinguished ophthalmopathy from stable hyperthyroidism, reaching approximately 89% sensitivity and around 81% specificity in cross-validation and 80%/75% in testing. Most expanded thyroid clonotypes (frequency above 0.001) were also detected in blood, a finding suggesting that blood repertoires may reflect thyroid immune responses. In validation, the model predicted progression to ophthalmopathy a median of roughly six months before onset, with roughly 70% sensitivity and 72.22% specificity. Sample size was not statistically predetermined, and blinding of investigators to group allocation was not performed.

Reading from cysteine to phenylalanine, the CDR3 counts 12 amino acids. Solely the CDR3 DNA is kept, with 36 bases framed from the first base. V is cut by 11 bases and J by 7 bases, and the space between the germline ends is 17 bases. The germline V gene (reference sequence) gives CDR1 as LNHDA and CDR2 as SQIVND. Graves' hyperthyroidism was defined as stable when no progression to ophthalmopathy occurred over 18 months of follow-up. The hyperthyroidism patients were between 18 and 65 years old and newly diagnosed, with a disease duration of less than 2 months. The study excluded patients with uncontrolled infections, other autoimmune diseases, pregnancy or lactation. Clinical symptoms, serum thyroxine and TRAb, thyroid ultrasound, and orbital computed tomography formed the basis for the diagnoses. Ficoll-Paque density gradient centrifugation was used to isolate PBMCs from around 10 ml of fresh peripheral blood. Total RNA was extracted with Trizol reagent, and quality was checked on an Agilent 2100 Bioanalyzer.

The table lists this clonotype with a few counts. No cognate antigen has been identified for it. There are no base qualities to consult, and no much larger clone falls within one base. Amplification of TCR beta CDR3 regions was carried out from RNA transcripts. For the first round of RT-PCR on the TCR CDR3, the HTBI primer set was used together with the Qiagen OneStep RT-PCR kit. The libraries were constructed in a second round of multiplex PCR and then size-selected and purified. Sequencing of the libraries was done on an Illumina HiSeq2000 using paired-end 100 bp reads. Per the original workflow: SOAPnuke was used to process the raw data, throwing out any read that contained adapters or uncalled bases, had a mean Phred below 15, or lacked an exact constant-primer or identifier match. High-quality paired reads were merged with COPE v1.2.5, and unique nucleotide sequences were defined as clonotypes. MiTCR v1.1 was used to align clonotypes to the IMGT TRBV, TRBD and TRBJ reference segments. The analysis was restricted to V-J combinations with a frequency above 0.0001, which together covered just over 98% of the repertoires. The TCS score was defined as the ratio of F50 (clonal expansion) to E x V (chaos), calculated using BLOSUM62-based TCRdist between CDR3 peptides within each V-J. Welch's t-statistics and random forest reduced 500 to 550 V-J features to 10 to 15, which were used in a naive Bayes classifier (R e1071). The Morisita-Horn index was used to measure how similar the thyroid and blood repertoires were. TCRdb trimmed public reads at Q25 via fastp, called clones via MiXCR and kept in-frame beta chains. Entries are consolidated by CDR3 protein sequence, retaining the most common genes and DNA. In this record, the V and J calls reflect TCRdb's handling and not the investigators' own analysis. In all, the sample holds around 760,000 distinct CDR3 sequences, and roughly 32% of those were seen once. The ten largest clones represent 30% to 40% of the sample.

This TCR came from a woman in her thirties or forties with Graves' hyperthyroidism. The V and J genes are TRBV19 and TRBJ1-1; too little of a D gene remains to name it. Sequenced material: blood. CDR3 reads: CAWSGTAIEAFF. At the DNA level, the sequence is TGTGCCTGGAGTGGCACGGCCATTGAAGCTTTCTTT.